The 28 T cell receptor beta chains presented below share a single source sample, sequenced in a study of regulatory T cells in long-lasting Graves disease. Time point described: persistent/refractory GD, antithyroid drugs over 5 years with positive TRAb. RNA from PBMCs was the source of the TCR library. Through Arm-PCR of CDR3 regions and iRepertoire HTBI primers, TCR beta libraries were built. Each CDR3 protein gets one entry after TCRdb re-called the multiplex PCR reads with MiXCR. The sample consists of approximately 500,000 distinct CDR3 sequences, about 22% of them appearing once. The starting material was peripheral blood mononuclear cells (PBMCs), obtained when the disease was refractory, from a patient treated with antithyroid drugs. These receptors were taken from a female donor with Graves disease.

The rearrangement joins TRBV13 to TRBJ2-7; D may be TRBD1 or TRBD2 (5 bases each). Germline lookup yields CDR1 PRHDT and CDR2 FYEKMQ (reference sequence). The CDR3 extends over 14 amino acids. V shed 2 bases and J shed 3 bases, with 11 bases lying between them. The CDR3 nucleotides read TGTGCCAGCAGCTTACGGGACGGTGGCTACGAGCAGTACTTC. This gives the protein CASSLRDGGYEQYF.

The genes are TRBV4-3 and TRBJ2-7, with 12 bases aligning to TRBD2. CDR1 is LGHNA and CDR2 is YSLEER in the germline V gene. This CDR3 has 13 amino acids. With V trimmed by 5 bases and J by 11 bases, 7 bases remained unmatched. CDR3 loop: CASSSSRTSGKYF. CDR3 nucleotide sequence: TGCGCCAGCAGCTCTTCGAGGACTAGCGGGAAGTACTTC.

This clonotype was observed a handful of times. The gene calls are TRBV11-1 and TRBJ2-1; tentative D call: TRBD2 (5 bases). CDR3 length: 14 amino acids. The V and J ends lost 5 bases and 5 bases respectively, with 13 bases between them. Per the germline V gene, CDR1 is SGHAT and CDR2 is FQDESV (reference sequence). The CDR3 reads CASSQDGKNNEQFF. CDR3 DNA: TGTGCCAGCAGCCAGGACGGGAAAAACAATGAGCAGTTCTTC. Based on the CDR3 plus reference TRBV11-1 and TRBJ2-1, the full variable domain is EAEVAQSPRYKITEKSQAVAFWCDPISGHATLYWYRQILGQGPELLVQFQDESVVDDSQLPKDRFSAERLKGVDSTLKIQPAELGDSAMYLCASSQDGKNNEQFFGPGTRLTVL.

A remark on this clonotype: A junction end diverges from the germline sequence, so it may reflect a read error. J is TRBJ2-5 and V is TRBV7-6, with TRBD2 matching over 9 bases. The germline V gene encodes CDR1 SGHVS and CDR2 FNYEAQ. The CDR3 is 13 residues long. CDR3 in amino acids: CASSVAGEETQYF. Written as DNA, the CDR3 is TGTGCCAGCAGCGTAGCGGGAGAAGAGACCCAGTACTTC.

This clonotype has ten or more counts. This chain joins TRBV6-1 and TRBJ1-5; D remains ambiguous. The length of the CDR3 is 14 residues. The germline gives CDR1 MNHNS, CDR2 SASEGT. V gave up 6 bases and J gave up 4 bases, with 13 bases separating them. The CDR3 reads CASSRERGNQPQHF. The CDR3 nucleotides are TGTGCCAGCAGCCGCGAGCGGGGTAATCAGCCCCAGCATTTT.

V is TRBV19 and J is TRBJ2-7, with TRBD2 as a possible D gene (7 bases). The CDR3 sequence is 17 residues long. CDR1 is LNHDA and CDR2 is SQIVND in the germline V gene (reference sequence). Trimming took 4 bases from V and 0 from J, leaving 19 bases between them. The CDR3 loop reads CASSRVGGAGSSYEQYF. As DNA, the CDR3 is TGTGCCAGTAGTAGAGTGGGGGGGGCAGGGAGCTCCTACGAGCAGTACTTC.

The chain recombines TRBV24-1 with TRBJ1-5; TRBD1 might be the D (5 bases). The germline CDR1 and CDR2 sequences are KGHDR and SFDVKD. V was shortened by 4 bases and J by 11 bases, with 11 bases between the two germline ends. The CDR3 has 12 amino acids. The CDR3 is CATSDPGRAQHF. In DNA form, the CDR3 reads TGTGCCACCAGTGACCCAGGGCGGGCCCAGCATTTT.

Ten or more counts support this clonotype. The chain employs TRBV12-3 or TRBV12-4 and TRBJ2-7; possibly TRBD1 or TRBD2 for D (5 bases each). The CDR3 has 14 residues. The V gene lost 5 bases and the J gene lost 4 bases, with 15 bases spanning the gap. CDR3 DNA: TGTGCCAGCAGTCCCTCCGGGACCACATACGAGCAGTACTTC. Protein sequence: CASSPSGTTYEQYF.

V and J are TRBV7-9 and TRBJ1-1, with unresolved D. Germline assignment: CDR1 SEHNR and CDR2 FQNEAQ (reference sequence). With 5 bases removed from V and 3 bases from J, the gap between germline ends came to 13 bases. The length of the CDR3 is 14 residues. The CDR3 loop is CASSPRISDTEAFF. For the CDR3, the DNA is TGTGCCAGCAGCCCACGTATATCCGACACTGAAGCTTTCTTT.

This clonotype was detected only a few times. This chain uses TRBV28 with TRBJ1-4, with D perhaps matching TRBD1 (6 bases). V was clipped by 3 bases and J by 6 bases, with 14 bases between them. There are 15 residues in the CDR3. CDR1 and CDR2 from the germline V gene are MDHEN and SYDVKM. CDR3 nucleotide sequence: TGTGCCAGCAGTTTCGGGGGCCGATTAGATGAAAAACTGTTTTTT. It yields the protein CASSFGGRLDEKLFF.

This clonotype was seen ten or more times. The rearrangement uses TRBV14 and TRBJ1-4, with D unclear. Germline V gene data show CDR1 as SGHDN and CDR2 as FVKESK. Trimming pared 0 bases from V and 3 bases from J, leaving 8 bases between. This CDR3 is built from 15 residues. CDR3 sequence (DNA): TGTGCCAGCAGCCAAGAAGGCGTTTCTAATGAAAAACTGTTTTTT. This translates into CASSQEGVSNEKLFF.

This clonotype was detected only a few times. The rearrangement links TRBV7-2 to TRBJ2-2; D not resolved. Per germline, CDR1 SGHTA and CDR2 FQGNSA. This CDR3 has 14 amino acids. V lost 3 bases to trimming and J lost 0 bases, with 5 bases between them. The CDR3 spells CASSFYTNTGELFF. In DNA, the CDR3 is TGTGCCAGCAGCTTTTATACGAACACCGGGGAGCTGTTTTTT. The whole variable domain, filled in from reference TRBV7-2 and TRBJ2-2, reads GAGVSQSPSNKVTEKGKDVELRCDPISGHTALYWYRQSLGQGLEFLIYFQGNSAPDKSGLPSDRFSAERTGGSVSTLTIQRTQQEDSAVYLCASSFYTNTGELFFGEGSRLTVL.

This clonotype was counted once. J is TRBJ1-6 and V is TRBV27, with 8 bases lining up with TRBD1. Germline values: CDR1 MNHEY, CDR2 SMNVEV (reference sequence). The CDR3 loop spans 14 amino acids. V shed 3 bases, J shed 10 bases, and the junction held 5 bases outside the gene matches. The CDR3 sequence: CASSLFRGLSPLHF. The CDR3 region has the DNA TGTGCCAGCAGTTTGTTCAGGGGGCTATCACCCCTCCACTTT.

The chain recombines TRBV7-9 with TRBJ2-7, with 9 bases matching TRBD1. The CDR3 is made up of 14 amino acids. Per germline, CDR1 SEHNR and CDR2 FQNEAQ (reference sequence). J was trimmed by 3 bases and V by 3 bases; bases with no gene match: 3. CDR3 residues: CASSFGDRDYEQYF. The CDR3 DNA is TGTGCCAGCAGCTTCGGGGACAGGGACTACGAGCAGTACTTC.

This clonotype came up a few times. The genes are TRBV13 and TRBJ2-7; D is unclear. V lost 2 bases and J lost 2, with 13 bases in between. The germline V gene encodes CDR1 PRHDT and CDR2 FYEKMQ (reference sequence). The CDR3 extends over 15 amino acids. The chain's CDR3 is CASSLKGLGTYEQYF. The DNA for the CDR3 is TGTGCCAGCAGCTTAAAAGGGTTGGGAACCTACGAGCAGTACTTC. Filled out from reference TRBV13 and TRBJ2-7, the complete variable domain reads AAGVIQSPRHLIKEKRETATLKCYPIPRHDTVYWYQQGPGQDPQFLISFYEKMQSDKGSIPDRFSAQQFSDYHSELNMSSLELGDSALYFCASSLKGLGTYEQYFGPGTRLTVT.

The table lists this clonotype with many counts. The V call is TRBV15, the J call TRBJ2-5; 10 bases fit TRBD2. CDR3 length equals 15 residues. CDR1 is LNHNV, CDR2 YYDKDF, per germline (reference sequence). V lost 3 bases to trimming and J lost 1 base; unmatched junction nucleotides: 2. DNA of the CDR3: TGTGCCACCAGCAGCGGACTAGCGGTCCAAGAGACCCAGTACTTC. The encoded protein is CATSSGLAVQETQYF.

This clonotype was observed a handful of times. CDR3 amino acids: CSARGPGLTDTQYF. CDR3 DNA: TGCAGTGCTAGAGGCCCAGGACTCACAGATACGCAGTATTTT. The chain carries TRBV20-1 and TRBJ2-3, with D perhaps TRBD2 (5 bases). There are 14 residues in the CDR3. CDR1 and CDR2 from the germline V gene are DFQATT and SNEGSKA (reference sequence). The ends were cut back, 1 base at V and 2 bases at J, with 10 bases in the middle.

V gene TRBV27 combines with J gene TRBJ2-5; D perhaps matches TRBD1 (6 bases). The length of the CDR3 is 17 residues. CDR1 and CDR2 from the germline V gene are MNHEY and SMNVEV (reference sequence). V was cut by 5 bases and J by 1 base, with 20 bases left in between. CDR3 sequence reads: CASSPESRGAVQETQYF. CDR3 DNA sequence: TGTGCCAGCAGTCCCGAGTCCAGGGGAGCGGTCCAAGAGACCCAGTACTTC.

This clonotype was observed at least ten times. The J gene is TRBJ2-5, the V gene TRBV20-1; perhaps TRBD2 as D (6 bases). CDR1 and CDR2 from the germline V gene are DFQATT and SNEGSKA (reference sequence). The CDR3 totals 16 residues. V was clipped by 0 bases and J by 2 bases, with 16 bases between them. CDR3 residues: CSARDLGSGPQETQYF. The CDR3 DNA follows: TGCAGTGCTAGAGATCTCGGTAGCGGACCGCAAGAGACCCAGTACTTC.

As regards this clonotype: The conserved phenylalanine or tryptophan is not found at the CDR3 terminus, so this likely reflects a read error. This rearrangement joins TRBV11-2 to TRBJ1-1; possibly TRBD1 for D (5 bases). CDR3 length: 15 amino acids. Between the trimmed V and J ends, which lost 5 bases and 0 bases, there was a span of 13 bases. From germline, CDR1 is SGHAT and CDR2 FQNNGV. CDR3 sequence: CASSPAGGMNTEAFS. The CDR3 nucleotides read TGTGCCAGCAGCCCTGCCGGGGGGATGAACACTGAAGCTTTCTCT.

At least ten counts were recorded for this clonotype. The chain has TRBV29-1 and TRBJ2-5; 9 bases match TRBD2. Trimming at V came to 1 base and at J to 2 bases, leaving 2 bases not matched to a gene. CDR3 size: 14 residues. The germline V gene has CDR1 SQVTM and CDR2 ANQGSEA. The CDR3 is CSVEVAGEQETQYF. The DNA for the CDR3 is TGCAGCGTTGAAGTAGCGGGGGAACAAGAGACCCAGTACTTC.

The chain links TRBV10-3 to TRBJ1-1, with D unresolved. This CDR3 spans 12 amino acids. Germline CDR1 ENHRY, CDR2 SYGVKD. With 3 bases removed from V and 7 bases from J, the gap between germline ends came to 9 bases. CDR3 loop: CAISDGILEAFF. In nucleotides, the CDR3 is TGTGCCATCAGTGACGGGATTCTTGAAGCTTTCTTT.

Ten or more counts support this clonotype. The rearrangement uses TRBV12-5 and TRBJ2-5; no definite D call. V lost 0 bases to trimming and J lost 4 bases, with 6 bases between them. CDR1 LGHNT and CDR2 FRNRAP come from the germline V gene. CDR3 length: 13 amino acids. Written as DNA, the CDR3 is TGTGCTAGTGGTTTGGTACCAGTAGAGACCCAGTACTTC. Translation gives CASGLVPVETQYF. The full variable domain, its missing parts supplied by reference TRBV12-5 and TRBJ2-5, is DARVTQTPRHKVTEMGQEVTMRCQPILGHNTVFWYRQTMMQGLELLAYFRNRAPLDDSGMPKDRFSAEMPDATLATLKIQPSEPRDSAVYFCASGLVPVETQYFGPGTRLLVL.

The chain joins TRBV15 to TRBJ2-5; D gene unclear. V was cut by 0 bases and J by 4 bases, with 3 bases left in between. Germline V gives CDR1 LNHNV, CDR2 YYDKDF (reference sequence). This CDR3 is 12 amino acids long. The CDR3 DNA is TGTGCCACCAGCAGAGATCTAGAGACCCAGTACTTC. Encoded protein: CATSRDLETQYF.

Points on this clonotype: A much larger clone differs from this one at a single base, so this may be a read error. The rearrangement uses TRBV11-2 and TRBJ2-7; D unclear. Germline CDR1 is SGHAT and CDR2 is FQNNGV. The CDR3 consists of 17 residues. CDR3 amino acids: CASGLGGGMIPGYEQYF. CDR3 sequence (DNA): TGTGCCAGCGGCTTAGGCGGCGGCATGATTCCCGGTTACGAGCAGTACTTC.

This clonotype was detected ten times or more. This chain joins TRBV28 and TRBJ2-7, with a tentative D call TRBD2 (5 bases). V dropped 6 bases and J dropped 0 bases, with 15 bases sitting between them. The CDR3 has 15 residues. Germline-derived CDR1 and CDR2 are MDHEN and SYDVKM. CDR3 amino acids: CASSPRRHFSYEQYF. In DNA, the CDR3 is TGTGCCAGCAGCCCCCGGAGGCATTTCTCCTACGAGCAGTACTTC.

Only a few counts were recorded for this clonotype. J is TRBJ1-2 and V is TRBV6-1; no firm D call. Germline assignment: CDR1 MNHNS and CDR2 SASEGT. The V end lost 6 bases, the J end lost 2 bases, and 13 bases lay between the germline ends. The CDR3 has 14 residues. The CDR3 DNA is TGTGCCAGCAGCGACCCGGGTCCCAACTATGGCTACACCTTC. As protein: CASSDPGPNYGYTF.

This clonotype has ten or more counts. The V call is TRBV29-1, the J call TRBJ2-5; D unresolved. Trimming shortened V by 2 bases and J by 2 bases, and 6 bases separated the two germline ends. This CDR3 contains 12 residues. The V gene's germline CDR1 is SQVTM and CDR2 ANQGSEA. CDR3 sequence (DNA): TGCAGCGTTGAATTGGGTCAAGAGACCCAGTACTTC. Its protein product is CSVELGQETQYF. Full variable domain (outside the CDR3, taken from reference TRBV29-1 and TRBJ2-5): SAVISQKPSRDICQRGTSLTIQCQVDSQVTMMFWYRQQPGQSLTLIATANQGSEATYESGFVIDKFPISRPNLTFSTLTVSNMSPEDSSIYLCSVELGQETQYFGPGTRLLVL.